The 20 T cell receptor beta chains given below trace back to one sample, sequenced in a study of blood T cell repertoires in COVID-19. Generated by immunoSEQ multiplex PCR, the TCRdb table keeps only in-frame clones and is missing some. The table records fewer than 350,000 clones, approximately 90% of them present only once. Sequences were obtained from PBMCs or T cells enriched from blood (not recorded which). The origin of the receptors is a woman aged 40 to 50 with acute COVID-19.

This CDR3 is CASSLTTTVGEKLFF. The CDR3 coding sequence is TGCGCCAGCAGCTTAACGACTACCGTGGGAGAAAAACTGTTTTTT. The chain is built from TRBV5-1 and TRBJ1-4; D unclear. This CDR3 region has 15 residues. Looked up from germline, CDR1 is SGHRS and CDR2 is YFSETQ. V lost 2 bases and J 8 bases, leaving 16 bases between the germline ends. The full variable domain, completed using reference TRBV5-1 and TRBJ1-4, is KAGVTQTPRYLIKTRGQQVTLSCSPISGHRSVSWYQQTPGQGLQFLFEYFSETQRNKGNFPGRFSGRQFSNSRSEMNVSTLELGDSALYLCASSLTTTVGEKLFFGSGTQLSVL.

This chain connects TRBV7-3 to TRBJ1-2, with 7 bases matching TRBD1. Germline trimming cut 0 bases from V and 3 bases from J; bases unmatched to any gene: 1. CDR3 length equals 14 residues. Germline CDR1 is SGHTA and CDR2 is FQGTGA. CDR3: CASSLTGTDYGYTF. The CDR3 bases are TGTGCCAGCAGCTTAACGGGGACAGACTATGGCTACACCTTC.

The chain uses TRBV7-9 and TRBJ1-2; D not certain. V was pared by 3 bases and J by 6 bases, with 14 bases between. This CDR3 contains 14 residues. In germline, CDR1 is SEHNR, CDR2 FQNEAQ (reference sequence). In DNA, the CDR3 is TGTGCCAGCAGCTTCCGGGGAGCCGTTGATGGCTACACCTTC. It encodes CASSFRGAVDGYTF. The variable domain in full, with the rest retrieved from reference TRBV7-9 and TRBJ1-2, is DTGVSQNPRHKITKRGQNVTFRCDPISEHNRLYWYRQTLGQGPEFLTYFQNEAQLEKSRLLSDRFSAERPKGSFSTLEIQRTEQGDSAMYLCASSFRGAVDGYTFGSGTRLTVV.

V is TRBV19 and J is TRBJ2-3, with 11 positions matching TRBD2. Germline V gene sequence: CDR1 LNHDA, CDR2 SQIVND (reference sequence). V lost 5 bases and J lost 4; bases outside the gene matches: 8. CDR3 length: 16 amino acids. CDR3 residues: CASSSQGTSGPDTQYF. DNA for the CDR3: TGTGCCAGTAGTTCCCAGGGGACTAGCGGTCCAGATACGCAGTATTTT.

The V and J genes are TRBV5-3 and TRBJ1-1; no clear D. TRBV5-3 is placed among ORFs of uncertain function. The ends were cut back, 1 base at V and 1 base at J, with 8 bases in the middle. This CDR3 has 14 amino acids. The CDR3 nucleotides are TGTGCCAGAAGCTTGAAAGAGAGGAACACTGAAGCTTTCTTT. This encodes CARSLKERNTEAFF.

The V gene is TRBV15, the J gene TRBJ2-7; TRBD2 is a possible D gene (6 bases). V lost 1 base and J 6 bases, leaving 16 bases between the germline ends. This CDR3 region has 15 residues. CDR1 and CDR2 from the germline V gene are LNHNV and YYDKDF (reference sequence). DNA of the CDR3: TGTGCCACCAGCAGAGGGAGGGCGGGGATGGGCGAGCAGTACTTC. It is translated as CATSRGRAGMGEQYF.

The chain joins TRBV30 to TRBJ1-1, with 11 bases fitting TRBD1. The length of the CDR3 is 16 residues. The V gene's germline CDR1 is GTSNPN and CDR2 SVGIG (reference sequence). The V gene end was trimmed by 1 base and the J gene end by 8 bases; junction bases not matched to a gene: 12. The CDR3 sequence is CAWSDEMGQGVPEAFF. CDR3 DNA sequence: TGTGCCTGGAGTGATGAAATGGGACAGGGGGTTCCCGAAGCTTTCTTT. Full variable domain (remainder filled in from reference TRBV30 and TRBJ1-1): SQTIHQWPATLVQPVGSPLSLECTVEGTSNPNLYWYRQAAGRGLQLLFYSVGIGQISSEVPQNLSASRPQDRQFILSSKKLLLSDSGFYLCAWSDEMGQGVPEAFFGQGTRLTVV.

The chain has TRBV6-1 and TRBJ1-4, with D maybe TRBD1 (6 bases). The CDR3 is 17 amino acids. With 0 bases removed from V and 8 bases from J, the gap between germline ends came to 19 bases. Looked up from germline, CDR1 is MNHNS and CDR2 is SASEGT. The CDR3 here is CASSEAWGPGSFEKLFF. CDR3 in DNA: TGTGCCAGCAGTGAAGCTTGGGGGCCAGGGTCCTTCGAAAAACTGTTTTTT.

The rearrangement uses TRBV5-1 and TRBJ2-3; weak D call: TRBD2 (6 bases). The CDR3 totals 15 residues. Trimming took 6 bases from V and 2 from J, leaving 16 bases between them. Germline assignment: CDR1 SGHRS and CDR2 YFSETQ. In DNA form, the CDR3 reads TGCGCCAGCAACGCCGCGGGACGGTACACAGATACGCAGTATTTT. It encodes CASNAAGRYTDTQYF.

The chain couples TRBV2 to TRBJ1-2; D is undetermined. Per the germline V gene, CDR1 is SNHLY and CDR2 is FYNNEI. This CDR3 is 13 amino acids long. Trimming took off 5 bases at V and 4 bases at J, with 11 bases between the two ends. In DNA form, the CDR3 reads TGTGCCAGCAGTCCGACGAACAGCTATGGCTACACCTTC. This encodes CASSPTNSYGYTF. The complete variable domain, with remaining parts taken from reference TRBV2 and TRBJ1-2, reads EPEVTQTPSHQVTQMGQEVILRCVPISNHLYFYWYRQILGQKVEFLVSFYNNEISEKSEIFDDQFSVERPDGSNFTLKIRSTKLEDSAMYFCASSPTNSYGYTFGSGTRLTVV.

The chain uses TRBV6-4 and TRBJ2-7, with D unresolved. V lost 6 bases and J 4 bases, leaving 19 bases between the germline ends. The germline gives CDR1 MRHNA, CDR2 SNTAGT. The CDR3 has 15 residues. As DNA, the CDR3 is TGTGCCAGCAGGCTTAAGGTGACACGGATGTACGAGCAGTACTTC. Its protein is CASRLKVTRMYEQYF.

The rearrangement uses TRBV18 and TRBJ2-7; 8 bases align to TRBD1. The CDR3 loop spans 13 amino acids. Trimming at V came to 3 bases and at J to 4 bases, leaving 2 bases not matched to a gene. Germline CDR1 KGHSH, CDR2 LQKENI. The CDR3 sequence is CASSPGQEYEQYF. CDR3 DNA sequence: TGTGCCAGCTCACCGGGACAGGAATACGAGCAGTACTTC.

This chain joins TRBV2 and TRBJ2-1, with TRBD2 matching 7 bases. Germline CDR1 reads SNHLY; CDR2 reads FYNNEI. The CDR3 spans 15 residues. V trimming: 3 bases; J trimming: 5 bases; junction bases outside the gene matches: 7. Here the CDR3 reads CASSEERGNNNEQFF. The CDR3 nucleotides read TGTGCCAGCAGTGAGGAGCGGGGCAATAACAATGAGCAGTTCTTC. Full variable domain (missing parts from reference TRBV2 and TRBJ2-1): EPEVTQTPSHQVTQMGQEVILRCVPISNHLYFYWYRQILGQKVEFLVSFYNNEISEKSEIFDDQFSVERPDGSNFTLKIRSTKLEDSAMYFCASSEERGNNNEQFFGPGTRLTVL.

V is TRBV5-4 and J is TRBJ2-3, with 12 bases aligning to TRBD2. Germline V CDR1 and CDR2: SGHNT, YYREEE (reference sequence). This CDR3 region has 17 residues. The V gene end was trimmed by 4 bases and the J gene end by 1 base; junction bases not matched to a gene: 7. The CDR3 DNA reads TGTGCCAGCAGCGCCCGGACTAGCGGGGCACGCACAGATACGCAGTATTTT. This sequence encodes CASSARTSGARTDTQYF.

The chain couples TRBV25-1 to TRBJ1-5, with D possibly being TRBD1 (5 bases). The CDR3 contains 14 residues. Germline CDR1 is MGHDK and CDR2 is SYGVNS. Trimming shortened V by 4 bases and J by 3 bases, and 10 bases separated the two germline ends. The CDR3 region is CASSGTPDNQPQHF. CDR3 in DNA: TGTGCCAGCAGTGGGACACCGGACAATCAGCCCCAGCATTTT.

CDR3 loop: CASRPVNRAGYTF. Here the CDR3 DNA reads TGTGCCAGCAGGCCCGTGAACAGGGCTGGCTACACCTTC. This sequence joins TRBV12-3 or TRBV12-4 and TRBJ1-2, with D possibly TRBD1 on 6 matching bases. This CDR3 is 13 amino acids long. V lost 6 bases and J 7 bases, leaving 15 bases between the germline ends.

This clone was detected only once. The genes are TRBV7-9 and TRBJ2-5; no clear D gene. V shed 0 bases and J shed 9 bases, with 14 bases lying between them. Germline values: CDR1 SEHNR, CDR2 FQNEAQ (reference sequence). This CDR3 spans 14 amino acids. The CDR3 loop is CASSLAQAVKSQYF. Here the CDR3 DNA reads TGTGCCAGCAGCTTAGCGCAGGCAGTTAAGTCCCAGTACTTC.

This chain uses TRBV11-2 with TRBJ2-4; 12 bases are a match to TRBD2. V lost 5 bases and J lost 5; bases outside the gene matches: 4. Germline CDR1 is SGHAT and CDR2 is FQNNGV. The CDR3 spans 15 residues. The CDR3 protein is CASSRGLAGQNIQYF. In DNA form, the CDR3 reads TGTGCCAGCAGCAGGGGACTAGCGGGTCAAAACATTCAGTACTTC.

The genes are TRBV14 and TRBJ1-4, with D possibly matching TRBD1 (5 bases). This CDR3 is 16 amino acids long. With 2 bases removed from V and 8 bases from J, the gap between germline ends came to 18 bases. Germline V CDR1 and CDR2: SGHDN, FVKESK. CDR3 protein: CASSQLRQGVKEKLFF. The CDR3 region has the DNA TGTGCCAGCAGCCAACTAAGGCAGGGCGTTAAGGAAAAACTGTTTTTT.

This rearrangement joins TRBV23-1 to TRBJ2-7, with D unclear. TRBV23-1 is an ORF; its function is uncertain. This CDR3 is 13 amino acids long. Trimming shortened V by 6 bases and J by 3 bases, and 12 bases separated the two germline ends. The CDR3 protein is CASSPTKNYEQYF. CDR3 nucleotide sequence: TGCGCCAGCAGCCCTACTAAAAACTACGAGCAGTACTTC.